This is a list of T cell receptor beta chains from one sample in a study of blood T cell repertoires in COVID-19. Profiling relied on immunoSEQ multiplex PCR, and the TCRdb table lists in-frame clones only, not all of them. Seen here are tens of thousands of clones, around 92% observed once, and the top ten hold about 6.3%. Sequencing was performed on peripheral blood. Receptor source: a man in his fifties or sixties with active COVID-19. Each CDR3 is given with its conserved first and last residue. Rows may omit the clone size; those that give it use once, few, many or a size class.

TRBJ2-1,.,TRBV27,CASRRAGPSYNEQFF
TRBJ2-6,.,TRBV11-1,CASSWSDGSANVLTF
TRBJ1-3,.,TRBV28,CASSLYFGTVYF
TRBJ2-1,.,TRBV3-1/TRBV3-2,CASSQVIRGTHGNEQFF
TRBJ1-1,.,TRBV13,CASLGSGTEAFF
TRBJ2-7,.,TRBV29-1,CSGGQGTYEQYF
TRBJ2-1,.,TRBV18,CASSPTIRPGLAGGYNEQFF
TRBJ1-1,.,TRBV12-3/TRBV12-4,CASSFGTATEAFF
TRBJ2-3,.,TRBV18,CASSPVRQEADTQYF
TRBJ1-2,.,TRBV28,CASSLGGDGYTF
TRBJ1-6,.,TRBV2,CASSVDRNNSPLHF
TRBJ2-7,once,TRBV10-1,CASTPREQYF
TRBJ2-1,.,TRBV20-1,CSASSASSYNEQFF
TRBJ2-5,.,TRBV6-5,CASSSPRYRETQYF
TRBJ2-7,.,TRBV5-1,CASSFTGGARGEQYF
TRBJ2-5,.,TRBV25-1,CASSDPGSGKTQYF
TRBJ2-7,.,TRBV7-8,CASSLRWTSGRNEQYF
TRBJ1-1,.,TRBV7-8,CASSLGEVWNTEAFF
TRBJ1-2,.,TRBV7-9,CASSFRDYGYTF
TRBJ2-7,.,TRBV27,CASSLGASYEQYF
TRBJ2-5,.,TRBV21-1,CASSKIGGPGQGKETQYF
TRBJ1-4,few,TRBV18,CASSPPEAQGEKLFF
TRBJ2-7,.,TRBV5-1,CASSLDYRSSYEQYF
TRBJ1-1,.,TRBV12-3/TRBV12-4,CASRYRAVTEAFF
TRBJ1-3,.,TRBV11-2,CASSLERFTGNTIYF
TRBJ2-3,.,TRBV27,CASSLSSPATDTQYF